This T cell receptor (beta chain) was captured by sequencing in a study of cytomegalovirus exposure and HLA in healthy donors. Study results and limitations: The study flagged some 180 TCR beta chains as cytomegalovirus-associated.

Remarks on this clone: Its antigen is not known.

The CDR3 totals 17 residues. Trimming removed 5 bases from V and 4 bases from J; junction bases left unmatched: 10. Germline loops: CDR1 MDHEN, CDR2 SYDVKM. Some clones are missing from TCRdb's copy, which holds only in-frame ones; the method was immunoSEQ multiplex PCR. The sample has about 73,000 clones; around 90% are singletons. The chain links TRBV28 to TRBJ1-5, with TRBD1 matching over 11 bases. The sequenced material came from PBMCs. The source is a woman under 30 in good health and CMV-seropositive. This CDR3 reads CASSLWIGTGGNQPQHF. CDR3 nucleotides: TGTGCCAGCAGTCTGTGGATCGGGACAGGGGGTAATCAGCCCCAGCATTTT.